The clone carrying this TCR beta chain was detected many times. This entry is derived from a study of T cell repertoires in cytomegalovirus infection. Study context: Signatures in public TCR beta sequences pointed to both CMV infection and matching HLA type.

V was pared by 0 bases and J by 3 bases, with 2 bases of the junction left unmatched. Germline CDR1 reads SGDLS; CDR2 reads YYNGEE. This CDR3 contains 14 residues. TCRdb redid the calling of the reads with MiXCR, one entry per CDR3 protein. Of about 130,000 distinct CDR3 sequences listed, 8% to 9% are singletons. The gene calls are TRBV9 and TRBJ2-7, with TRBD1 matching 8 bases. This TCR derives from a human donor in good health (CMV status not recorded). Some clones in this sample may be carry-over from other donors' samples. What was sequenced was PBMCs. CDR3 DNA sequence: TGTGCCAGCAGCGTAGCACAGGGGGACTACGAGCAGTACTTC. Its protein is CASSVAQGDYEQYF.